This T cell receptor beta chain was observed in a study of T-cell memory formation after mild COVID-19. Germline values: CDR1 SGHVS, CDR2 FQNEAQ. With 5 bases clipped from V and 5 bases from J, the junction kept 5 bases outside the gene matches. The CDR3 is 14 residues long. A single record per CDR3 protein comes from TCRdb applying MiXCR to the 5' RACE reads. The sample yields some 150,000 distinct CDR3 sequences, about 6% seen once. This clonotype was recorded at least ten times. This chain connects TRBV7-8 to TRBJ1-1; 10 bases fit TRBD1. Specimen: PBMCs or a T cell subset sorted from them (not recorded which). The receptor's source is an adult woman who had mild COVID-19 (a few samples of this study predate the infection). Cell type and time point are not known. This chain's CDR3 is CASSPRQGATEAFF. The CDR3, as DNA: TGTGCCAGCAGCCCCAGACAGGGGGCTACTGAAGCTTTCTTT.